A single T cell receptor beta chain is shown here with its context. Its binding antigen is unknown. Being one base from a much bigger clone, this may be a read error. The sample is drawn from a study of blood T cell repertoires in COVID-19 (TCRdb year 2020). Broadly, across the study: Collaborator samples came from the United States, Italy and Spain and covered acute and convalescent phases of COVID-19. HLA class I and class II types, where available, came from metadata supplied by the sample provider rather than from assay-based typing. The repertoires were released in a freely available public database intended as a resource for research on the immune response to SARS-CoV-2. The prospective study material was composed of cDNA or gDNA derived from T cells, B-cell-depleted T cells, or PBMCs. A de-identified subject ID, COVID-19 status, age in years and sex were almost always included in the sample metadata. Deeply sampled blood TCRbeta repertoires from subjects exposed to, actively infected with, or recovered from COVID-19 were included in the dataset. Samples were obtained from the ongoing ImmuneRACE study (first 160 participants) and from 1,000 to 1,500 subjects provided by 6 global collaborators. What the authors observed across the whole study: Clinical and demographic metadata were provided uncurated, with the amount varying by source and participant.

TCRbeta CDR3 regions were amplified from genomic DNA by means of the immunoSEQ Assay, a bias-controlled multiplex PCR. In the authors' own workflow: The number of nucleated cells in each sample was estimated by amplification of reference gene primers within the assay. Sequence reads were collapsed and filtered to measure the absolute abundance of every unique TCRbeta CDR3 rearrangement. For each sample, productive Simpson clonality was calculated as the square root of Simpson's diversity index across productive rearrangements. TCRdb provides this immuneACCESS table in a form limited to in-frame rearrangements. Some clones are lacking; in checked studies, under half of them reflect an unresolved V gene, and why the rest are absent is not known. V and J calls and clone size are those listed in that table; D and trimming were worked out from the DNA. The sample has a few hundred thousand clones on record, about 90% of them singletons. 1% to 1.5% of the sample comes from the top ten.

Enrolling through a virtual design, the prospective study's participants ranged in age from about 18 to 89 years and lived across 24 United States geographic areas. In the prospective study, participants were assigned to cohorts based on the clinical history participants reported in a screening survey and a study questionnaire. Recovered participants in ImmuneRACE Cohort 3 were defined as having two consecutive negative NP/OP PCR tests, clearance from a healthcare professional, or resolution of symptoms. In the prospective study, mobile phlebotomists collected whole blood, serum and a nasopharyngeal or oropharyngeal swab from each participant. Participants in the prospective study had the option to provide additional blood draws and questionnaires over an approximately 2-month period. Blood samples from the prospective study were shipped frozen or at room temperature prior to DNA extraction. The specimen was PBMCs or T cells enriched from blood (not recorded which). The clonotype was recovered from a man aged 25 to 40 who had recovered from COVID-19.

The CDR3 has the sequence CASSRQANTEAFF. The base sequence is TGTGCCAGCAGTAGACAGGCGAACACTGAAGCTTTCTTT. The chain is encoded by TRBV6-5 joined to TRBJ1-1; tentative D gene TRBD1, with 6 bases matching. From a lookup of the germline V gene, CDR1 and CDR2 are MNHEY and SVGAGI. The junction carries 8 bases between V and J, which are trimmed by 5 bases and 1 base respectively. The CDR3 has 13 amino acids, counting the end cysteine and phenylalanine. The CDR3 DNA has 39 bases and is translated from base 1.